The 17 T cell receptor beta chains reported below all come from one sample, sequenced in a study of PD-1 blockade in mismatch repair-deficient tumors. Libraries were prepared by immunoSEQ multiplex PCR; TCRdb keeps only in-frame clonotypes and omits some of them. The sample yields about 22,000 clones, roughly 86% seen once. Sequencing was performed on peripheral blood, taken 2 weeks after starting pembrolizumab. The receptors stem from an adult with mismatch repair-deficient cancer.

The rearrangement uses TRBV5-4 and TRBJ2-4; D tentatively fits TRBD1 or TRBD2 (5 bases each). This CDR3 contains 14 residues. Trimming pared 6 bases from V and 0 bases from J, leaving 10 bases between. The germline V gene encodes CDR1 SGHNT and CDR2 YYREEE (reference sequence). CDR3 DNA sequence: TGTGCCAGCACCAGGGACCTAGCCAAAAACATTCAGTACTTC. Encoded protein: CASTRDLAKNIQYF.

The chain couples TRBV27 to TRBJ2-1; D is possibly TRBD1 or TRBD2 (5 bases each). Germline CDR1 reads MNHEY; CDR2 reads SMNVEV (reference sequence). V dropped 1 base and J dropped 5 bases, with 15 bases sitting between them. There are 16 residues in the CDR3. The CDR3 DNA reads as TGTGCCAGCAGTTTATGGGCAGGGCGGGCTAACAATGAGCAGTTCTTC. Protein sequence: CASSLWAGRANNEQFF.

This clone was observed a single time. The chain joins TRBV19 to TRBJ2-4; 10 positions match TRBD1. Trimming removed 5 bases from V and 5 bases from J; junction bases left unmatched: 6. CDR3 length: 15 amino acids. Per germline, CDR1 LNHDA and CDR2 SQIVND (reference sequence). The CDR3 nucleotides read TGTGCCAGTAGTTCCACCGGGACAGGGGAAAACATTCAGTACTTC. The encoded protein is CASSSTGTGENIQYF.

The rearrangement joins TRBV7-2 to TRBJ2-7, with D possibly being TRBD1 (6 bases). Germline V CDR1 and CDR2: SGHTA, FQGNSA. Trimming removed 6 bases at V and 1 base at J, with 10 bases between. This CDR3 is 13 amino acids long. The CDR3 DNA sequence: TGTGCCAGCAGACAGGGCGGTTCCTACGAGCAGTACTTC. As protein: CASRQGGSYEQYF.

This clone was seen a single time. The rearrangement links TRBV13 to TRBJ2-7; 7 nucleotides line up with TRBD1. After removal of 5 bases from V and 5 bases from J, the junction contained 9 bases not matched to a gene. This CDR3 has 14 amino acids. Germline CDR1 PRHDT, CDR2 FYEKMQ (reference sequence). The CDR3 nucleotides read TGTGCCAGCAGCCTTAGAGACAGGGCCCACGAGCAGTACTTC. Amino acids: CASSLRDRAHEQYF. Using reference TRBV13 and TRBJ2-7 for the parts outside the CDR3, the full variable domain is AAGVIQSPRHLIKEKRETATLKCYPIPRHDTVYWYQQGPGQDPQFLISFYEKMQSDKGSIPDRFSAQQFSDYHSELNMSSLELGDSALYFCASSLRDRAHEQYFGPGTRLTVT.

J is TRBJ1-2 and V is TRBV7-2; tentative D call: TRBD1 (5 bases). V was cut by 5 bases and J by 2 bases, with 21 bases left in between. The CDR3 is 17 residues long. Germline loops: CDR1 SGHTA, CDR2 FQGNSA. In nucleotides, the CDR3 is TGTGCCAGCAGCACGGGACGGCGCGTGGCCCGAAACTATGGCTACACCTTC. Amino acids: CASSTGRRVARNYGYTF.

V usage is TRBV11-3 and J usage is TRBJ2-3; 12 bases map to TRBD2. Germline V gene lookup returns CDR1 SGHNT and CDR2 YENEEA. J gave up 2 bases and V 1 base, and 13 bases lay outside the gene matches. The CDR3 is 20 amino acids. The CDR3 loop reads CASSLATTLTSGRPTDTQYF. CDR3 coding DNA: TGTGCCAGCAGCTTAGCCACCACCTTGACTAGCGGGAGACCCACAGATACGCAGTATTTT.

The chain is built from TRBV10-1 and TRBJ2-7; the D is unclear. The CDR3 length is 13 residues. The V end was cut by 2 bases, the J end by 2 bases, with 7 bases between. Germline V gene sequence: CDR1 WNHNN, CDR2 SYGVQD (reference sequence). The CDR3 nucleotides are TGCGCCAGCAGTGAGACAGAGGCCTACGAGCAGTACTTC. Translated, it gives CASSETEAYEQYF.

The table lists this clone with a count of one. The chain recombines TRBV6-1 with TRBJ2-7; either TRBD1 or TRBD2 may supply D (5 bases each). Germline V CDR1 and CDR2: MNHNS, SASEGT. There are 15 residues in the CDR3. V gave up 6 bases and J gave up 3 bases, with 18 bases separating them. CDR3 in amino acids: CASSRERSPLYEQYF. Written as DNA, the CDR3 is TGTGCCAGCAGCAGGGAGCGGAGTCCCCTCTACGAGCAGTACTTC.

The CDR3 here is CASGKNRLSGNTIYF. In nucleotides, the CDR3 is TGTGCCAGCGGTAAGAACCGGCTCTCTGGAAACACCATATATTTT. The chain joins TRBV6-1 to TRBJ1-3; D remains ambiguous. The CDR3 is 15 amino acids. Per the germline V gene, CDR1 is MNHNS and CDR2 is SASEGT. V was clipped by 8 bases and J by 0 bases, with 14 bases between them.

A remark on this clone: The sample contains more than one DNA sequence encoding this CDR3. The CDR3 sequence is CASSLGGGQETQYF. The CDR3 DNA reads TGTGCCAGCAGCTTAGGTGGGGGCCAAGAGACCCAGTACTTC. The chain combines TRBV7-9 with TRBJ2-5, with D perhaps matching TRBD1 or TRBD2 (5 bases each). With 1 base removed from V and 1 base from J, the gap between germline ends came to 7 bases. The CDR3 spans 14 residues. Germline loops: CDR1 SEHNR, CDR2 FQNEAQ (reference sequence). The entire variable domain, with the rest obtained from reference TRBV7-9 and TRBJ2-5, is as follows: DTGVSQNPRHKITKRGQNVTFRCDPISEHNRLYWYRQTLGQGPEFLTYFQNEAQLEKSRLLSDRFSAERPKGSFSTLEIQRTEQGDSAMYLCASSLGGGQETQYFGPGTRLLVL.

CDR3 amino acids: CASSSRPSEAGYTF. The CDR3 DNA sequence: TGTGCCAGCAGTTCCCGGCCCTCAGAGGCTGGCTACACCTTC. The genes are TRBV6-6 and TRBJ1-2; no firm D call. Germline V gives CDR1 MNHNY, CDR2 SVGAGI (reference sequence). This CDR3 comprises 14 residues. V was shortened by 4 bases and J by 7 bases, with 16 bases between the two germline ends.

The gene calls are TRBV6-5 and TRBJ2-6, with D possibly being TRBD1 (5 bases). From germline, CDR1 is MNHEY and CDR2 SVGAGI. This CDR3 has 14 residues. V lost 5 bases to trimming and J lost 3 bases, with 8 bases between them. CDR3 in DNA: TGTGCCAGCAGTCGCAGGGATGGGGCCAACGTCCTGACTTTC. It yields the protein CASSRRDGANVLTF.

The chain joins TRBV2 to TRBJ1-2; no reliable D call. CDR3 length equals 14 residues. Trimming took off 1 base at V and 2 bases at J, with 8 bases between the two ends. Germline-derived CDR1 and CDR2 are SNHLY and FYNNEI. Here the CDR3 reads CASSEESGNYGYTF. CDR3 nucleotides: TGTGCCAGCAGTGAAGAGAGCGGAAACTATGGCTACACCTTC.

The table lists this clone with a count of one. Here the CDR3 reads CASSQTGQGSYEQYF. The CDR3 coding sequence is TGCGCCAGCAGCCAGACTGGACAGGGAAGTTACGAGCAGTACTTC. J is TRBJ2-7 and V is TRBV10-2; TRBD1 aligns across 8 bases. The CDR3 is 15 amino acids. CDR1 and CDR2 from the germline V gene are WSHSY and SAAADI. J was trimmed by 4 bases and V by 6 bases; bases with no gene match: 11.

The gene calls are TRBV10-3 and TRBJ1-4; possibly TRBD1 for D (5 bases). Per the germline V gene, CDR1 is ENHRY and CDR2 is SYGVKD. The ends were cut back, 10 bases at V and 4 bases at J, with 13 bases in the middle. This CDR3 spans 13 amino acids. In nucleotides, the CDR3 is TGTGCCACAAGTGGGGACGGTAATGAAAAACTGTTTTTT. It codes for CATSGDGNEKLFF.

This clone has just one count. The rearrangement links TRBV5-6 to TRBJ2-7; 9 nucleotides align to TRBD1. Germline V gene data show CDR1 as SGHDT and CDR2 as YYEEEE. V was pared by 0 bases and J by 3 bases, with 13 bases of the junction left unmatched. This CDR3 spans 18 amino acids. The CDR3 region is CASSLAGTGIASDYEQYF. In DNA form, the CDR3 reads TGTGCCAGCAGCTTGGCCGGGACAGGGATCGCCTCAGACTACGAGCAGTACTTC.